This T cell receptor beta chain was recorded in a study of cytomegalovirus exposure and HLA in healthy donors. Regarding the study as a whole: Across all donors, roughly uniform sequencing depth was an assumption of the presence/absence analyses. Highest at DRB1 and lowest at HLA-C, TCR association rates differed among HLA loci in a later analysis.

The table lists this clone with a few counts. Its specificity is unknown. Germline-derived CDR1 and CDR2 are SGHNT and YENEEA. This CDR3 has 17 amino acids. Trimming took 4 bases from V and 0 from J; bases not matched to a gene: 11. PCR was performed using 60 Vbeta and 13 Jbeta primers. Sequencing was performed with immunoSEQ multiplex PCR; in TCRdb, only in-frame clones are kept and a portion is missing. The sample shows about 140,000 clones, roughly three quarters of them seen only once. This sequence originates from a man between 18 and 29 years old in good health and CMV-seronegative. This chain joins TRBV11-3 and TRBJ1-1; TRBD1 matches at 7 bases. The specimen was PBMCs. For the CDR3, the DNA is TGTGCCAGCAGCTACAGAGGGCTACAGGGGTTGAACACTGAAGCTTTCTTT. Translated: CASSYRGLQGLNTEAFF.